These 29 T cell receptor beta chains were sequenced from one sample in a study of long-term antiretroviral therapy in people with HIV. Samples were assayed with immunoSEQ v3.0 at survey level. Sequencing used immunoSEQ multiplex PCR; TCRdb keeps in-frame clones, though not all of them. The data hold 48,000 or so clones, with approximately 79% observed a single time. This material consisted of unsorted PBMCs, taken 0.8 years after starting antiretroviral therapy. Every receptor here comes from a woman aged 18-35 years with HIV.

The V gene is TRBV28, the J gene TRBJ1-3; D not resolved. V was shortened by 6 bases and J by 4 bases, with 1 base between the two germline ends. CDR1 and CDR2 (germline): MDHEN, SYDVKM. The CDR3 covers 10 residues. The CDR3 reads CASSGNTIYF. The CDR3 coding sequence is TGTGCCAGCAGCGGAAACACCATATATTTT.

V and J are TRBV11-2 and TRBJ2-7; D uncertain. The V gene lost 2 bases and the J gene lost 3 bases, with 20 bases spanning the gap. CDR3 length: 17 residues. Germline V gives CDR1 SGHAT, CDR2 FQNNGV. Here the CDR3 DNA reads TGTGCCAGCAGCTTAAACCTTGAACAGTTAAAGGGCTACGAGCAGTACTTC. This encodes CASSLNLEQLKGYEQYF.

The genes are TRBV7-9 and TRBJ2-1; perhaps TRBD2 as D (6 bases). CDR1 is SEHNR, CDR2 FQNEAQ, per germline (reference sequence). Trimming left V 1 base short and J 3 bases short, with 10 bases between. The CDR3 extends over 15 amino acids. The CDR3 DNA reads as TGTGCCAGCAGCTTAGGGGGAGGCCTCTACAATGAGCAGTTCTTC. It yields the protein CASSLGGGLYNEQFF.

The chain couples TRBV27 to TRBJ1-4, with no clear D. The CDR3 covers 15 residues. V shed 4 bases and J shed 3 bases, with 12 bases lying between them. CDR1 is MNHEY, CDR2 SMNVEV, per germline (reference sequence). CDR3 amino acids: CASSSLEGANEKLFF. CDR3 DNA sequence: TGTGCCAGCAGTTCATTGGAGGGAGCTAATGAAAAACTGTTTTTT.

The CDR3 bases are TGCGCCAGCAGCTTGGGACTTCTTTCTCCCCCCAACACCGGGGAGCTGTTTTTT. This codes for CASSLGLLSPPNTGELFF. The gene calls are TRBV5-1 and TRBJ2-2; D uncertain. V lost 0 bases and J 2 bases, leaving 17 bases between the germline ends. CDR1 SGHRS and CDR2 YFSETQ come from the germline V gene. The CDR3 has 18 residues.

The CDR3 bases are TGCGCCAGCAGCCAAGGAGCTAGCGGGGGGACGGGTGAGCAGTTCTTC. Its translation is CASSQGASGGTGEQFF. The genes are TRBV4-1 and TRBJ2-1, with TRBD2 matching 11 bases. The V gene end was trimmed by 1 base and the J gene end by 9 bases; junction bases not matched to a gene: 8. The V gene's germline CDR1 is MGHRA and CDR2 YSYEKL. CDR3 length equals 16 residues.

V is TRBV5-4 and J is TRBJ2-7; 8 positions match TRBD1. The V gene's germline CDR1 is SGHNT and CDR2 YYREEE (reference sequence). The CDR3 extends over 15 amino acids. Trimming removed 2 bases from V and 3 bases from J; junction bases left unmatched: 7. Here the CDR3 DNA reads TGTGCCAGCAGCTTACCGGGACAGGTGATCTACGAGCAGTACTTC. The encoded protein is CASSLPGQVIYEQYF.

The rearrangement joins TRBV2 to TRBJ2-3; TRBD2 agrees at 10 bases. Germline CDR1 and CDR2: SNHLY and FYNNEI. The CDR3 has 15 amino acids. The trim removed 7 bases at V and 2 bases at J, leaving 6 bases unmatched. CDR3 residues: CASKTLAGSTDTQYF. Here the CDR3 DNA reads TGTGCCAGCAAAACACTAGCGGGATCCACAGATACGCAGTATTTT. Full variable domain (remainder filled in from reference TRBV2 and TRBJ2-3): EPEVTQTPSHQVTQMGQEVILRCVPISNHLYFYWYRQILGQKVEFLVSFYNNEISEKSEIFDDQFSVERPDGSNFTLKIRSTKLEDSAMYFCASKTLAGSTDTQYFGPGTRLTVL.

The V gene is TRBV7-3, the J gene TRBJ2-5; 9 nucleotides match TRBD2. This CDR3 is 15 amino acids long. Germline CDR1 reads SGHTA; CDR2 reads FQGTGA. J gave up 3 bases and V 5 bases, and 7 bases lay outside the gene matches. CDR3: CASSPGGRDEETQYF. CDR3 coding DNA: TGTGCCAGCAGCCCCGGCGGGAGGGACGAAGAGACCCAGTACTTC. The variable domain in full, with the rest retrieved from reference TRBV7-3 and TRBJ2-5, is GAGVSQTPSNKVTEKGKYVELRCDPISGHTALYWYRQSLGQGPEFLIYFQGTGAADDSGLPNDRFFAVRPEGSVSTLKIQRTERGDSAVYLCASSPGGRDEETQYFGPGTRLLVL.

The rearrangement uses TRBV9 and TRBJ2-3; the match to TRBD1 covers 9 bases. The V segment lost 0 bases and the J segment 5 bases; nucleotides outside the gene matches: 10. CDR1 is SGDLS and CDR2 is YYNGEE in the germline V gene. This CDR3 comprises 17 residues. The CDR3 DNA reads TGTGCCAGCAGCGTAGACCCTCCACAGGGGGCCAAAGATACGCAGTATTTT. Its translation is CASSVDPPQGAKDTQYF.

This chain joins TRBV4-3 and TRBJ2-7, with D unclear. V shed 1 base and J shed 0 bases, with 10 bases lying between them. CDR3 size: 15 residues. Germline CDR1 and CDR2: LGHNA and YSLEER. The CDR3 here is CASSQGLGSSYEQYF. DNA of the CDR3: TGCGCCAGCAGCCAAGGCCTTGGAAGCTCCTACGAGCAGTACTTC.

The genes are TRBV28 and TRBJ2-7; D is unclear. CDR3 size: 13 residues. Trimming cost V 6 bases and J 7 bases, with 16 bases left between them. The germline V gene has CDR1 MDHEN and CDR2 SYDVKM. CDR3 sequence: CASRDQMAWEQYF. The CDR3 nucleotides read TGTGCCAGCAGGGATCAAATGGCGTGGGAGCAGTACTTC.

The V and J genes are TRBV19 and TRBJ1-4; the D is unclear. The V gene's germline CDR1 is LNHDA and CDR2 SQIVND (reference sequence). The germline V and J ends were trimmed by 2 bases and 0 bases, with 7 bases remaining between them. The CDR3 runs to 15 residues. This CDR3 is CASSIRRATNEKLFF. CDR3 bases: TGTGCCAGTAGTATACGAAGAGCAACTAATGAAAAACTGTTTTTT.

CDR3 loop: CASSQAEDRGRNEKLFF. CDR3 bases: TGCGCCAGCAGCCAAGCGGAGGACAGGGGCCGTAATGAAAAACTGTTTTTT. V gene TRBV4-3 combines with J gene TRBJ1-4; 9 bases match TRBD1. Germline CDR1 LGHNA, CDR2 YSLEER. CDR3 length: 17 amino acids. The junction had 7 bases not matched to a gene; V was cut back by 1 base and J by 4 bases.

The CDR3 sequence is CASSLIGGTDQETQYF. The CDR3 region has the DNA TGTGCCAGCAGCTTAATCGGAGGGACAGACCAAGAGACCCAGTACTTC. The rearrangement uses TRBV7-9 and TRBJ2-5; TRBD1 is a possible D gene (7 bases). With 2 bases removed from V and 0 bases from J, the gap between germline ends came to 13 bases. Germline loops: CDR1 SEHNR, CDR2 FQNEAQ (reference sequence). The CDR3 consists of 16 residues.

This chain joins TRBV28 and TRBJ1-2, with a weak D call TRBD1 (6 bases). CDR1 and CDR2 from the germline V gene are MDHEN and SYDVKM. The germline V and J ends were trimmed by 5 bases and 8 bases, with 15 bases remaining between them. The CDR3 covers 13 residues. The CDR3 loop reads CASSPPTGRGYTF. The DNA for the CDR3 is TGTGCCAGCAGTCCCCCGACAGGACGCGGCTACACCTTC.

The chain's CDR3 is CSFDRGAEAFF. The DNA of the CDR3 is TGCAGTTTTGACAGGGGAGCTGAAGCTTTCTTT. The rearrangement links TRBV20-1 to TRBJ1-1, with TRBD1 matching over 8 bases. The germline V gene encodes CDR1 DFQATT and CDR2 SNEGSKA (reference sequence). The CDR3 has 11 residues. After removal of 8 bases from V and 6 bases from J, the junction contained 5 bases not matched to a gene.

The chain joins TRBV7-9 to TRBJ2-3; D is ambiguous. V dropped 6 bases and J dropped 3 bases, with 4 bases sitting between them. Germline CDR1 reads SEHNR; CDR2 reads FQNEAQ (reference sequence). The CDR3 runs 11 residues. DNA of the CDR3: TGTGCCAGCAGTTTAACAGATACGCAGTATTTT. Amino acid sequence: CASSLTDTQYF.

The chain recombines TRBV6-5 with TRBJ1-1; unclear D gene. The V end was cut by 6 bases, the J end by 1 base, with 6 bases between. The CDR3 covers 12 residues. Per the germline V gene, CDR1 is MNHEY and CDR2 is SVGAGI. CDR3 region: CASRERNTEAFF. The CDR3 nucleotides are TGTGCCAGCAGGGAGAGGAACACTGAAGCTTTCTTT.

The J gene is TRBJ2-1, the V gene TRBV20-1, with D unresolved. This CDR3 region has 11 residues. CDR1 is DFQATT, CDR2 SNEGSKA, per germline (reference sequence). The V end lost 3 bases, the J end lost 8 bases, and 8 bases lay between the germline ends. This CDR3 reads CSASVVDEQFF. The CDR3 coding sequence is TGCAGTGCTAGTGTCGTCGATGAGCAGTTCTTC.

This rearrangement joins TRBV11-3 to TRBJ2-1; 8 positions agree with TRBD1. Per germline, CDR1 SGHNT and CDR2 YENEEA. V lost 4 bases and J lost 0; bases outside the gene matches: 2. The CDR3 is 15 amino acids. The CDR3 DNA sequence: TGTGCCAGCAGCTCGGGACAGGCCTCCTACAATGAGCAGTTCTTC. Protein product: CASSSGQASYNEQFF.

This chain links TRBV7-9 with TRBJ1-5; D remains unclear. Germline CDR1 reads SEHNR; CDR2 reads FQNEAQ (reference sequence). Trimming shortened V by 0 bases and J by 6 bases, and 9 bases separated the two germline ends. The CDR3 spans 14 residues. CDR3 protein: CASSLAREGQPQHF. The CDR3 DNA reads TGTGCCAGCAGCTTAGCCCGGGAAGGTCAGCCCCAGCATTTT.

The DNA of the CDR3 is TGTGCCAGCAGCATACAGGGATCCCAAGAGACCCAGTACTTC. Its protein is CASSIQGSQETQYF. This chain uses TRBV7-2 with TRBJ2-5; TRBD1 might be the D (6 bases). Germline CDR1 is SGHTA and CDR2 is FQGNSA. V gave up 5 bases and J gave up 1 base, with 11 bases separating them. The CDR3 is 14 residues long. The full variable domain, with the rest looked up from reference TRBV7-2 and TRBJ2-5, is GAGVSQSPSNKVTEKGKDVELRCDPISGHTALYWYRQSLGQGLEFLIYFQGNSAPDKSGLPSDRFSAERTGGSVSTLTIQRTQQEDSAVYLCASSIQGSQETQYFGPGTRLLVL.

The chain employs TRBV11-3 and TRBJ2-1; 7 bases agree with TRBD2. Germline trimming cut 1 base from V and 3 bases from J; bases unmatched to any gene: 0. The CDR3 length is 14 residues. Germline assignment: CDR1 SGHNT and CDR2 YENEEA. In DNA form, the CDR3 reads TGTGCCAGCAGCTTAGCGGGAGGCTACAATGAGCAGTTCTTC. It specifies CASSLAGGYNEQFF.

J is TRBJ2-5 and V is TRBV5-1; D ambiguous. The closer fit of TRBJ2-7 to the DNA end suggests the J call may be wrong. The length of the CDR3 is 13 residues. Germline values: CDR1 SGHRS, CDR2 YFSETQ. CDR3 loop: CASSPDGAYEQYF. The CDR3 coding sequence is TGCGCCAGCAGCCCGGACGGCGCCTACGAGCAGTACTTC.

The V call is TRBV7-8, the J call TRBJ2-7, with D unclear. The CDR3 extends over 17 amino acids. Trimming shortened V by 5 bases and J by 3 bases, and 23 bases separated the two germline ends. CDR1 is SGHVS and CDR2 is FQNEAQ in the germline V gene. In DNA form, the CDR3 reads TGTGCCAGCAGCCCGAATGGGCCGACCCTGGTGGGCTACGAGCAGTACTTC. Residues: CASSPNGPTLVGYEQYF.

CDR3 protein: CASSFDGTIGFF. CDR3 sequence (DNA): TGTGCCAGCAGCTTCGACGGGACAATTGGATTTTTT. This chain uses TRBV7-2 with TRBJ2-2; D perhaps matches TRBD1 (6 bases). Trimming removed 3 bases at V and 17 bases at J, with 16 bases between. The CDR3 has 12 amino acids. CDR1 and CDR2 (germline): SGHTA, FQGNSA.

The gene calls are TRBV6-6 and TRBJ2-7; D is undetermined. Germline V gives CDR1 MNHNY, CDR2 SVGAGI (reference sequence). This CDR3 has 16 amino acids. V lost 0 bases and J 2 bases, leaving 14 bases between the germline ends. CDR3 protein: CASSYSKELQAYEQYF. CDR3 nucleotide sequence: TGTGCCAGCAGTTACTCGAAGGAGCTCCAAGCCTACGAGCAGTACTTC.

This CDR3 is CASSPTTPLLLAEETQYF. The CDR3 DNA is TGTGCCAGCAGCCCAACGACCCCTCTACTCCTAGCGGAAGAGACCCAGTACTTC. The J gene is TRBJ2-5, the V gene TRBV5-4; 7 nucleotides line up with TRBD2. The germline V gene has CDR1 SGHNT and CDR2 YYREEE (reference sequence). The CDR3 runs 18 residues. V dropped 4 bases and J dropped 3; count of bases not matched to a gene: 18.